This T cell receptor beta chain was documented in a study of CD8 T cells in ankylosing spondylitis. Molecular-barcoded quantitative 5'-RACE produced these TCR beta libraries. TCRdb reprocessed the 5' RACE reads via MiXCR and lists one record per CDR3 protein. The data contain about 340,000 distinct CDR3 sequences, roughly 20% of them singletons. J was trimmed by 5 bases and V by 6 bases; bases with no gene match: 8. Germline V gene data show CDR1 as SGDLS and CDR2 as YYNGEE. This CDR3 contains 15 residues. V and J are TRBV9 and TRBJ2-1; 10 bases are a match to TRBD2. The clonotype originates from a male donor with ankylosing spondylitis or in good health (not recorded which). Sequenced material: blood, either unsorted or a sorted T cell fraction (not recorded which). The CDR3 coding sequence is TGTGCCAGCACCTGGGGGACTAGCGCTCACAATGAGCAGTTCTTC. It translates to CASTWGTSAHNEQFF.